Listed here are 29 T cell receptor beta chains from one sample, sequenced in a study of blood T cell repertoires in COVID-19. Some clones are missing from TCRdb's copy, which holds only in-frame ones; the method was immunoSEQ multiplex PCR. The sample includes 500,000 to 600,000 clones, 85% to 90% seen only once; the top ten take roughly 8%. What was sequenced was peripheral blood. These receptors all stem from a woman between 50 and 59 years old with COVID-19, enrolled during active disease.

On this clone: The identical CDR3 is also encoded by other nucleotide sequences in the sample. This chain links TRBV2 with TRBJ1-5; D gene unclear. The length of the CDR3 is 13 residues. Per germline, CDR1 SNHLY and CDR2 FYNNEI. The V end was cut by 1 base, the J end by 5 bases, with 6 bases between. Here the CDR3 reads CASSEGRYQPQHF. The DNA of the CDR3 is TGTGCCAGCAGTGAAGGCAGGTATCAGCCCCAGCATTTT. Based on the CDR3 plus reference TRBV2 and TRBJ1-5, the full variable domain is EPEVTQTPSHQVTQMGQEVILRCVPISNHLYFYWYRQILGQKVEFLVSFYNNEISEKSEIFDDQFSVERPDGSNFTLKIRSTKLEDSAMYFCASSEGRYQPQHFGDGTRLSIL.

V and J are TRBV6-1 and TRBJ2-2; 7 bases align to TRBD1. Germline V CDR1 and CDR2: MNHNS, SASEGT. The junction had 6 bases not matched to a gene; V was cut back by 3 bases and J by 5 bases. The CDR3 is 15 residues long. The CDR3 nucleotides read TGTGCCAGCAGTGATGGGGACAGAGGGACCGGGGAGCTGTTTTTT. Its protein is CASSDGDRGTGELFF.

V gene TRBV5-6 combines with J gene TRBJ1-4; 7 nucleotides agree with TRBD1. V gave up 3 bases and J gave up 8 bases; unmatched junction bases: 10. Germline V CDR1 and CDR2: SGHDT, YYEEEE. The CDR3 covers 15 residues. Here the CDR3 DNA reads TGTGCCAGCAGCTCCAGGGGGGTAGCCGGGGAAAAACTGTTTTTT. This gives the protein CASSSRGVAGEKLFF. The full variable domain, with the rest looked up from reference TRBV5-6 and TRBJ1-4, is DAGVTQSPTHLIKTRGQQVTLRCSPKSGHDTVSWYQQALGQGPQFIFQYYEEEERQRGNFPDRFSGHQFPNYSSELNVNALLLGDSALYLCASSSRGVAGEKLFFGSGTQLSVL.

This clone was recorded once. The chain is built from TRBV2 and TRBJ2-7, with D perhaps matching TRBD2 (6 bases). Trimming removed 5 bases from V and 3 bases from J, with 14 bases in between. CDR3 length equals 14 residues. Germline loops: CDR1 SNHLY, CDR2 FYNNEI. CDR3 amino acids: CASSKTRTGYEQYF. In DNA form, the CDR3 reads TGTGCCAGCAGTAAGACTAGGACCGGCTACGAGCAGTACTTC.

Note on this clone: This CDR3 is also generated by other DNA sequences in the sample. The V gene is TRBV19, the J gene TRBJ1-2; D gene unclear. V lost 1 base, J lost 6 bases, and 6 bases lay in between. The CDR3 has 12 amino acids. Looked up from germline, CDR1 is LNHDA and CDR2 is SQIVND (reference sequence). Here the CDR3 reads CASSIGGDGYTF. CDR3 in DNA: TGTGCCAGTAGTATAGGAGGAGATGGCTACACCTTC.

The chain couples TRBV3-1 (or the pseudogene TRBV3-2) to TRBJ2-7, with a possible D match to TRBD2 (6 bases). V was shortened by 0 bases and J by 0 bases, with 15 bases between the two germline ends. Germline V lookup: CDR1 LGHDT, CDR2 YNNKEL (reference sequence). The length of the CDR3 is 17 residues. The CDR3 reads CASSQDSDGGSSYEQYF. The CDR3 DNA reads TGTGCCAGCAGCCAAGATTCCGACGGGGGAAGCTCCTACGAGCAGTACTTC.

The count of this clone is one. This chain links TRBV28 with TRBJ1-5; perhaps TRBD1 as D (5 bases). This CDR3 has 16 residues. The V end was cut by 2 bases, the J end by 6 bases, with 17 bases between. The germline V gene encodes CDR1 MDHEN and CDR2 SYDVKM. CDR3 sequence (DNA): TGTGCCAGCAGTTTAAGGATCGGGGGAGGCAGTCAGCCCCAGCATTTT. Protein: CASSLRIGGGSQPQHF.

This chain connects TRBV19 to TRBJ1-1, with a tentative D call TRBD1 (5 bases). Germline V lookup: CDR1 LNHDA, CDR2 SQIVND (reference sequence). Trimming took 6 bases from V and 0 from J, leaving 14 bases between them. The CDR3 sequence is 15 residues long. The CDR3 reads CASRGEGLMNTEAFF. For the CDR3, the DNA is TGTGCCAGTAGGGGCGAGGGACTCATGAACACTGAAGCTTTCTTT.

The chain uses TRBV24-1 and TRBJ2-7; the D gene is possibly TRBD2 (5 bases). V lost 7 bases and J lost 7, with 16 bases in between. CDR1 KGHDR and CDR2 SFDVKD come from the germline V gene. The CDR3 loop spans 13 amino acids. In DNA form, the CDR3 reads TGTGCCACCAGCTCCAGTTTTACGGGGGAGCAGTACTTC. Translation: CATSSSFTGEQYF.

The chain employs TRBV24-1 and TRBJ2-7; D is possibly TRBD1 (6 bases). The CDR3 covers 15 residues. Trimming took off 4 bases at V and 9 bases at J, with 21 bases between the two ends. CDR1 KGHDR and CDR2 SFDVKD come from the germline V gene. CDR3 coding DNA: TGTGCCACCAGTGACCTAAGGGACAACTCCCGGGGGCAGTACTTC. Amino acids: CATSDLRDNSRGQYF.

The rearrangement links TRBV6-5 to TRBJ2-5, with D perhaps matching TRBD1 (7 bases). The CDR3 has 14 residues. V lost 6 bases, J lost 4 bases, and 15 bases lay in between. Germline CDR1 is MNHEY and CDR2 is SVGAGI. The CDR3 protein is CASRGRQGGETQYF. CDR3 in DNA: TGTGCCAGCAGGGGACGACAGGGAGGAGAGACCCAGTACTTC.

V gene TRBV27 combines with J gene TRBJ2-7; possibly TRBD2 for D (7 bases). In germline, CDR1 is MNHEY, CDR2 SMNVEV (reference sequence). Deletions cut 5 bases from V and 0 bases from J, with 23 bases between. The CDR3 extends over 18 amino acids. The CDR3 DNA reads TGTGCCAGCAGTCACCACTCGGGACACAGGACTAGCTCCTACGAGCAGTACTTC. This sequence encodes CASSHHSGHRTSSYEQYF.

With respect to this clone: Within the sample, other DNA sequences also encode this same CDR3. The chain couples TRBV12-3 or TRBV12-4 to TRBJ1-5; D unresolved. Trimming took 1 base from V and 6 from J, leaving 4 bases between them. There are 12 residues in the CDR3. The CDR3 loop reads CASSLGGQPQHF. CDR3 nucleotides: TGTGCCAGCAGTTTAGGAGGTCAGCCCCAGCATTTT.

The chain couples TRBV4-1 to TRBJ2-2; TRBD2 matches at 10 bases. Germline CDR1 is MGHRA and CDR2 is YSYEKL. V lost 4 bases and J lost 6; bases outside the gene matches: 11. This CDR3 has 17 amino acids. Written as DNA, the CDR3 is TGCGCCAGCAGCCCATACATAGCGGGGGGCCTCCCCGGGGAGCTGTTTTTT. Its translation: CASSPYIAGGLPGELFF.

The CDR3 loop is CASSPGRTVTEAFF. CDR3 sequence (DNA): TGTGCCAGCAGCCCCGGCCGGACAGTCACTGAAGCTTTCTTT. V usage is TRBV3-1 (or the pseudogene TRBV3-2) and J usage is TRBJ1-1; weak D call: TRBD1 (6 bases). CDR1 is LGHDT, CDR2 YNNKEL, per germline (reference sequence). CDR3 length: 14 residues. V gave up 4 bases and J gave up 4 bases, with 13 bases separating them.

This clone was detected only once. The V and J genes are TRBV5-1 and TRBJ1-1, with 7 bases that match TRBD1. In germline, CDR1 is SGHRS, CDR2 YFSETQ. CDR3 length: 17 amino acids. After removal of 1 base from V and 3 bases from J, the junction contained 12 bases not matched to a gene. The CDR3 region is CASSLNALEGADTEAFF. DNA of the CDR3: TGCGCCAGCAGCTTGAATGCCCTTGAGGGGGCAGACACTGAAGCTTTCTTT.

This clone was detected only a few times. The V call is TRBV30, the J call TRBJ1-4, with D unclear. From germline, CDR1 is GTSNPN and CDR2 SVGIG (reference sequence). The CDR3 contains 13 residues. The ends were cut back, 4 bases at V and 7 bases at J, with 13 bases in the middle. CDR3 amino acids: CAWTRLLGEKLFF. The CDR3 DNA reads as TGTGCCTGGACCAGGCTCTTGGGTGAAAAACTGTTTTTT.

For the CDR3, the DNA is TGTGCCACCAACATGGGACAGGGGTTACTCAATGAGCAGTTCTTC. It translates to CATNMGQGLLNEQFF. The chain employs TRBV15 and TRBJ2-1; 10 positions agree with TRBD1. CDR3 length: 15 residues. J gave up 6 bases and V 7 bases, and 9 bases lay outside the gene matches. Germline V gene sequence: CDR1 LNHNV, CDR2 YYDKDF (reference sequence).

The chain has TRBV27 and TRBJ2-7, with 9 bases aligning to TRBD1. The V gene end was trimmed by 1 base and the J gene end by 1 base; junction bases not matched to a gene: 2. Germline V gives CDR1 MNHEY, CDR2 SMNVEV (reference sequence). This CDR3 spans 15 amino acids. The CDR3 is CASSLLTGGSYEQYF. Here the CDR3 DNA reads TGTGCCAGCAGTTTATTGACAGGGGGGTCCTACGAGCAGTACTTC.

V is TRBV9 and J is TRBJ1-3, with unresolved D. CDR1 and CDR2 (germline): SGDLS, YYNGEE. The CDR3 length is 13 residues. Trimming pared 7 bases from V and 0 bases from J, leaving 8 bases between. The CDR3 coding sequence is TGTGCCAGCGGGCAGAGCTCTGGAAACACCATATATTTT. This translates into CASGQSSGNTIYF. Based on the CDR3 plus reference TRBV9 and TRBJ1-3, the full variable domain is DSGVTQTPKHLITATGQRVTLRCSPRSGDLSVYWYQQSLDQGLQFLIQYYNGEERAKGNILERFSAQQFPDLHSELNLSSLELGDSALYFCASGQSSGNTIYFGEGSWLTVV.

V is TRBV28 and J is TRBJ1-2, with D maybe TRBD1 (5 bases). Germline V CDR1 and CDR2: MDHEN, SYDVKM. With 5 bases removed from V and 3 bases from J, the gap between germline ends came to 10 bases. CDR3 length equals 13 residues. The DNA of the CDR3 is TGTGCCAGCAGTCAACAGGCCTACTATGGCTACACCTTC. Its translation: CASSQQAYYGYTF.

The V call is TRBV5-4, the J call TRBJ2-3; 13 bases fit TRBD2. This CDR3 has 16 amino acids. Per germline, CDR1 SGHNT and CDR2 YYREEE (reference sequence). V trimming: 3 bases; J trimming: 6 bases; junction bases outside the gene matches: 7. The CDR3 region has the DNA TGTGCCAGCAGCTCGGGACTAGCGGGGTCCTCGGATACGCAGTATTTT. Translated, it gives CASSSGLAGSSDTQYF.

This clone was recorded once. The chain is built from TRBV15 and TRBJ2-5, with 8 bases matching TRBD2. The CDR3 consists of 17 residues. CDR1 is LNHNV and CDR2 is YYDKDF in the germline V gene (reference sequence). J lost 5 bases, V lost 2 bases, and 13 bases had no gene match. The CDR3 region is CATSRQITGGPRETQYF. The CDR3 DNA is TGTGCCACCAGCAGACAGATTACGGGGGGGCCGCGGGAGACCCAGTACTTC.

This clone has more than one count but fewer than ten. This chain uses TRBV6-5 with TRBJ1-1; 7 nucleotides match TRBD1. Looked up from germline, CDR1 is MNHEY and CDR2 is SVGAGI. Unmatched junction bases numbered 5, after V lost 6 bases and J lost 1 base. The CDR3 is 14 amino acids. This chain's CDR3 is CASRPTGENTEAFF. As DNA, the CDR3 is TGTGCCAGCAGACCCACAGGGGAGAACACTGAAGCTTTCTTT.

The chain uses TRBV10-3 and TRBJ2-7; 7 bases map to TRBD2. Germline V lookup: CDR1 ENHRY, CDR2 SYGVKD. CDR3 length: 14 amino acids. V shed 3 bases and J 6 bases; nucleotides not matched to a gene: 8. As DNA, the CDR3 is TGTGCCATCAGTGACCCTAGGGGAGGGCGCGAGCAGTACTTC. This sequence encodes CAISDPRGGREQYF.

The chain combines TRBV5-4 with TRBJ1-3, with D maybe TRBD1 (5 bases). The CDR3 runs to 16 residues. Germline V CDR1 and CDR2: SGHNT, YYREEE (reference sequence). V was pared by 0 bases and J by 1 base, with 11 bases between. As DNA, the CDR3 is TGTGCCAGCAGCTTGGCCCTCGGGGGGTCTGGAAACACCATATATTTT. The encoded protein is CASSLALGGSGNTIYF.

This rearrangement joins TRBV15 to TRBJ1-2; tentative D call: TRBD1 (5 bases). With 0 bases removed from V and 8 bases from J, the gap between germline ends came to 16 bases. Germline assignment: CDR1 LNHNV and CDR2 YYDKDF (reference sequence). The CDR3 contains 15 residues. The CDR3 is CATSREAGSVQGYTF. CDR3 in DNA: TGTGCCACCAGCAGAGAAGCAGGGTCAGTACAAGGCTACACCTTC. The full variable domain, its missing parts supplied by reference TRBV15 and TRBJ1-2, is DAMVIQNPRYQVTQFGKPVTLSCSQTLNHNVMYWYQQKSSQAPKLLFHYYDKDFNNEADTPDNFQSRRPNTSFCFLDIRSPGLGDTAMYLCATSREAGSVQGYTFGSGTRLTVV.

This chain links TRBV29-1 with TRBJ2-7; D unresolved. This CDR3 spans 12 amino acids. The germline V and J ends were trimmed by 4 bases and 0 bases, with 7 bases remaining between them. CDR1 and CDR2 (germline): SQVTM, ANQGSEA. Here the CDR3 reads CSVVVSSYEQYF. The CDR3 region has the DNA TGCAGCGTTGTGGTCAGCTCCTACGAGCAGTACTTC.

The gene calls are TRBV6-2 or TRBV6-3 and TRBJ1-4; D perhaps matches TRBD1 (6 bases). The CDR3 totals 14 residues. CDR1 and CDR2 from the germline V gene are MNHEY and SVGEGT. The ends were cut back, 2 bases at V and 4 bases at J, with 8 bases in the middle. CDR3 residues: CASSYGQLNEKLFF. In nucleotides, the CDR3 is TGTGCCAGCAGTTACGGACAGCTTAATGAAAAACTGTTTTTT.